Below, 32 T cell receptor beta chains from the same sample are listed, as sequenced in a study of regulatory T cells in long-lasting Graves disease. The TCR beta library used iRepertoire HTBI primers with Arm-PCR amplification of CDR3. TCRdb fed the multiplex PCR reads into MiXCR, producing one record per CDR3 protein. The sample yields more than 400,000 distinct CDR3 sequences, over 15% seen once. The time point denotes: newly diagnosed GD, antithyroid drugs for less than 3 months. The authors made the TCR library using RNA they extracted from PBMCs. The same sample was also used in a study of T cells in Graves' hyperthyroidism and ophthalmopathy.

The sample in question was peripheral blood mononuclear cells (PBMCs), obtained at new diagnosis, from a patient treated with antithyroid drugs. Every receptor here comes from a woman younger than 45 with Graves disease.

The chain joins TRBV4-1 to TRBJ1-5, with TRBD1 matching over 7 bases. The J segment lost 4 bases and the V segment lost 3 bases, leaving 9 bases of the junction unmatched. Germline CDR1 is MGHRA and CDR2 is YSYEKL. This CDR3 contains 16 residues. The chain's CDR3 is CASSHISGGGNQPQHF. CDR3 in DNA: TGCGCCAGCAGCCACATCTCAGGGGGGGGAAATCAGCCCCAGCATTTT.

The V and J genes are TRBV27 and TRBJ2-1; 12 bases agree with TRBD2. Unmatched junction bases numbered 10, after V lost 6 bases and J lost 10 bases. CDR1 and CDR2 from the germline V gene are MNHEY and SMNVEV (reference sequence). There are 15 residues in the CDR3. CDR3 amino acids: CASRLTSGRPGEQFF. In DNA form, the CDR3 reads TGTGCCAGCAGACTTACTAGCGGGAGGCCGGGGGAGCAGTTCTTC.

About this clonotype itself: A read error is possible here, since a much larger clone lies one base away. V usage is TRBV14 and J usage is TRBJ2-1; D unclear. The CDR3 covers 15 residues. Looked up from germline, CDR1 is SGHDN and CDR2 is FVKESK. The CDR3 protein is CASIQDWGSHDEQFF. The DNA for the CDR3 is TGTGCCAGCATCCAAGATTGGGGTTCACATGATGAGCAGTTCTTC.

V is TRBV12-3 or TRBV12-4 and J is TRBJ1-1; D may be TRBD1 (6 bases). The CDR3 contains 17 residues. V was shortened by 3 bases and J by 6 bases, with 23 bases between the two germline ends. CDR3 loop: CASSLGQGWRRSAEAFF. CDR3 DNA sequence: TGTGCCAGCAGTTTGGGGCAGGGGTGGAGAAGGTCCGCTGAAGCTTTCTTT.

This clonotype was found many times. This sequence joins TRBV20-1 and TRBJ1-1; no clear D gene. V was shortened by 6 bases and J by 1 base, with 15 bases between the two germline ends. From germline, CDR1 is DFQATT and CDR2 SNEGSKA (reference sequence). The CDR3 is 14 amino acids. In nucleotides, the CDR3 is TGCAGTGCAGTAGCGGCGCGAGGGAACACTGAAGCTTTCTTT. It translates to CSAVAARGNTEAFF.

This clonotype has at least ten counts. The chain combines TRBV2 with TRBJ2-1; 7 nucleotides align to TRBD2. Germline V CDR1 and CDR2: SNHLY, FYNNEI. Germline trimming cut 9 bases from V and 10 bases from J; bases unmatched to any gene: 6. This CDR3 region has 11 residues. The CDR3 DNA is TGTGCCAGTGGCGTGACTAGCGAGCAGTTCTTC. It codes for CASGVTSEQFF.

This clonotype has at least ten counts. The J gene is TRBJ1-6, the V gene TRBV12-3 or TRBV12-4; D is unclear. This CDR3 contains 15 residues. V dropped 1 base and J dropped 5 bases, with 9 bases sitting between them. The CDR3 coding sequence is TGTGCCAGCAGTTTAGGGTCGACGAATAATTCACCCCTCCACTTT. Its protein product is CASSLGSTNNSPLHF.

This rearrangement joins TRBV7-2 to TRBJ2-7; D might be TRBD1 (6 bases). Trimming took off 5 bases at V and 2 bases at J, with 16 bases between the two ends. Germline assignment: CDR1 SGHTA and CDR2 FQGNSA. The CDR3 contains 15 residues. CDR3 bases: TGTGCCAGCAGCCCCAAAACACAGGGTCCCTACGAGCAGTACTTC. It codes for CASSPKTQGPYEQYF. Filled out from reference TRBV7-2 and TRBJ2-7, the complete variable domain reads GAGVSQSPSNKVTEKGKDVELRCDPISGHTALYWYRQSLGQGLEFLIYFQGNSAPDKSGLPSDRFSAERTGGSVSTLTIQRTQQEDSAVYLCASSPKTQGPYEQYFGPGTRLTVT.

Only a few counts were recorded for this clonotype. The V gene is TRBV10-3, the J gene TRBJ2-7; TRBD2 matches at 8 bases. The CDR3 sequence is 13 residues long. V shed 10 bases, J shed 3 bases, and the junction held 8 bases outside the gene matches. Germline V gives CDR1 ENHRY, CDR2 SYGVKD. CDR3 protein: CATQRELVYEQYF. CDR3 in DNA: TGTGCCACCCAGCGGGAGTTGGTCTACGAGCAGTACTTC.

At least ten counts were recorded for this clonotype. The chain combines TRBV19 with TRBJ1-1; 7 bases line up with TRBD1. With V trimmed by 5 bases and J by 0 bases, 12 bases remained unmatched. Germline-derived CDR1 and CDR2 are LNHDA and SQIVND (reference sequence). The CDR3 is 17 residues long. The CDR3 nucleotides are TGTGCCAGTAGTCCCCTCGCGGGACAGATCATGAACACTGAAGCTTTCTTT. Its protein is CASSPLAGQIMNTEAFF.

On this clonotype itself: A clone one base away is much larger, so this may be a read error. The chain carries TRBV6-2 or TRBV6-3 and TRBJ2-3, with 7 bases lining up with TRBD1. The CDR3 totals 17 residues. V lost 0 bases to trimming and J lost 2 bases; unmatched junction nucleotides: 8. Germline CDR1 is MNHEY and CDR2 is SVGEGT. As DNA, the CDR3 is TGTGCCAGCAGTTACTCCGTTAACAGGGGACACACAGATACGCAGTATTTT. This codes for CASSYSVNRGHTDTQYF.

The genes are TRBV4-1 and TRBJ2-7; tentatively, D is TRBD2 (6 bases). The germline V gene encodes CDR1 MGHRA and CDR2 YSYEKL. V was clipped by 1 base and J by 6 bases, with 16 bases between them. The CDR3 extends over 15 amino acids. The CDR3 sequence is CASSQGVGGTREQYF. CDR3 in DNA: TGCGCCAGCAGCCAAGGGGTTGGGGGGACCCGCGAGCAGTACTTC.

This clonotype has at least ten counts. The rearrangement joins TRBV29-1 to TRBJ1-1; 8 bases match TRBD1. Germline V gene data show CDR1 as SQVTM and CDR2 as ANQGSEA. Trimming took 4 bases from V and 8 from J; bases not matched to a gene: 3. CDR3 length equals 11 residues. The CDR3 spells CSVVRQGEAFF. The DNA of the CDR3 is TGCAGCGTTGTACGACAGGGGGAAGCTTTCTTT.

Many counts were recorded for this clonotype. The gene calls are TRBV20-1 and TRBJ1-1; D is ambiguous. There are 15 residues in the CDR3. The germline V gene encodes CDR1 DFQATT and CDR2 SNEGSKA (reference sequence). Trimming removed 5 bases at V and 5 bases at J, with 21 bases between. The CDR3 coding sequence is TGCAGTGCTCCGGGGTACGCGGGGTTGGAAACTGAAGCTTTCTTT. As protein: CSAPGYAGLETEAFF.

The chain employs TRBV20-1 and TRBJ2-1; no clear D. The V and J ends lost 1 base and 7 bases respectively, with 17 bases between them. CDR3 length: 15 amino acids. Per the germline V gene, CDR1 is DFQATT and CDR2 is SNEGSKA (reference sequence). In nucleotides, the CDR3 is TGCAGTGCTAGAGTGGTGGGGTCCAACCTAAATGAGCAGTTCTTC. This translates into CSARVVGSNLNEQFF.

This clonotype has a handful of counts. The chain recombines TRBV29-1 with TRBJ2-7; a weak D match, TRBD1 (5 bases). V lost 6 bases and J lost 10, with 16 bases in between. The CDR3 has 11 residues. Looked up from germline, CDR1 is SQVTM and CDR2 is ANQGSEA. CDR3 nucleotides: TGCAGCGTGGTTGACAGCGTTGGCCAGTACTTC. Translated: CSVVDSVGQYF.

The rearrangement joins TRBV7-9 to TRBJ2-7, with D perhaps matching TRBD1 (5 bases). The germline V gene encodes CDR1 SEHNR and CDR2 FQNEAQ (reference sequence). The CDR3 length is 14 residues. Trimming removed 5 bases from V and 1 base from J, with 12 bases in between. The CDR3 DNA follows: TGTGCCAGCAGCCCCTCCCCAGGGTCCTACGAGCAGTACTTC. It encodes CASSPSPGSYEQYF.

This clonotype was detected ten times or more. The chain has TRBV19 and TRBJ2-1; the match to TRBD1 covers 7 bases. With 7 bases clipped from V and 9 bases from J, the junction kept 12 bases outside the gene matches. CDR1 is LNHDA and CDR2 is SQIVND in the germline V gene (reference sequence). This CDR3 has 14 amino acids. CDR3 sequence: CASKRNRGLGEQFF. DNA of the CDR3: TGTGCCAGTAAGCGGAACAGGGGATTGGGTGAGCAGTTCTTC.

This clonotype was seen ten or more times. The gene calls are TRBV12-5 and TRBJ2-1; TRBD2 agrees at 7 bases. The CDR3 consists of 17 residues. Germline assignment: CDR1 LGHNT and CDR2 FRNRAP. V lost 1 base to trimming and J lost 1 base; unmatched junction nucleotides: 7. This CDR3 is CASGLALGRESYNEQFF. The CDR3 region has the DNA TGTGCTAGTGGTTTGGCCCTTGGGAGGGAGTCCTACAATGAGCAGTTCTTC.

Comment on this clonotype: A single base separates this from a much larger clone, so it may be a read error. V and J are TRBV27 and TRBJ2-7; D perhaps matches TRBD2 (5 bases). This CDR3 has 12 amino acids. Germline CDR1 and CDR2: MNHEY and SMNVEV (reference sequence). CDR3 DNA sequence: TGTACCAGCCGCGGGCCCAACTACGAGCAGTACTTC. As protein: CTSRGPNYEQYF.

The sample holds many counts of this clonotype. The chain uses TRBV20-1 and TRBJ2-1; no firm D call. Per the germline V gene, CDR1 is DFQATT and CDR2 is SNEGSKA (reference sequence). CDR3 length: 15 residues. V lost 3 bases and J 3 bases, leaving 15 bases between the germline ends. CDR3 sequence: CSASLTRAHYNEQFF. The CDR3 DNA reads TGCAGTGCTAGTCTCACCCGGGCCCACTACAATGAGCAGTTCTTC.

Comment on this clonotype: A much larger clone differs from this one at a single base, so this may be a read error. The chain combines TRBV27 with TRBJ2-3; 8 nucleotides align to TRBD1. The germline gives CDR1 MNHEY, CDR2 SMNVEV (reference sequence). CDR3 length: 18 amino acids. Trimming removed 7 bases from V and 0 bases from J; junction bases left unmatched: 15. CDR3 sequence reads: CASTPWTGKGASTDTQYF. The CDR3 DNA reads as TGTGCCAGCACCCCCTGGACAGGGAAGGGAGCTAGCACAGATACGCAGTATTTT.

Ten or more counts support this clonotype. V is TRBV2 and J is TRBJ2-2; 7 bases are shared with TRBD2. V was clipped by 5 bases and J by 2 bases; unmatched bases: 5. Germline V gene lookup returns CDR1 SNHLY and CDR2 FYNNEI. This CDR3 is built from 15 residues. The DNA of the CDR3 is TGTGCCAGCAGTTTGACTAGCCCAAACACCGGGGAGCTGTTTTTT. Translation: CASSLTSPNTGELFF.

This clonotype has only a few counts. V usage is TRBV10-3 and J usage is TRBJ1-1; D may be TRBD1 (6 bases). Germline CDR1 reads ENHRY; CDR2 reads SYGVKD. The CDR3 covers 16 residues. The V gene lost 6 bases and the J gene lost 1 base, with 18 bases spanning the gap. CDR3 nucleotides: TGTGCCATCAGAGACCCGGTTGGGACACAGAACACTGAAGCTTTCTTT. Protein product: CAIRDPVGTQNTEAFF.

This clonotype was observed a few times. This sequence joins TRBV5-1 and TRBJ2-7, with D possibly being TRBD1 (6 bases). Trimming pared 0 bases from V and 2 bases from J, leaving 9 bases between. The CDR3 contains 14 residues. Germline values: CDR1 SGHRS, CDR2 YFSETQ. CDR3: CASSLDTGTYEQYF. CDR3 DNA sequence: TGCGCCAGCAGCTTGGATACAGGGACCTACGAGCAGTACTTC.

This clonotype showed up many times. The CDR3 bases are TGTGCCAGCAGTTTACGGGAGTTGGAGTCGTGGGAGCAGTACTTC. Amino acid sequence: CASSLRELESWEQYF. The rearrangement links TRBV6-5 to TRBJ2-7; D is possibly TRBD2 (6 bases). CDR1 is MNHEY, CDR2 SVGAGI, per germline. Trimming shortened V by 4 bases and J by 7 bases, and 20 bases separated the two germline ends. This CDR3 contains 15 residues.

The gene calls are TRBV5-1 and TRBJ2-1; 7 positions agree with TRBD2. The germline CDR1 and CDR2 sequences are SGHRS and YFSETQ. The CDR3 is 15 residues long. The trim removed 4 bases at V and 4 bases at J, leaving 8 bases unmatched. DNA for the CDR3: TGCGCCAGCAGCCCTAGCGGACCGATTTACAATGAGCAGTTCTTC. It translates to CASSPSGPIYNEQFF.

The V call is TRBV4-3, the J call TRBJ2-1; D unclear. CDR3 length: 13 amino acids. Trimming stripped 0 bases from V and 7 bases from J, with 7 bases between. Germline CDR1 is LGHNA and CDR2 is YSLEER. CDR3 DNA: TGCGCCAGCAGCCAAGATTTATTTAATGAGCAGTTCTTC. It is translated as CASSQDLFNEQFF.

Remarks on this clonotype: One base separates it from a far larger clone, so it is likely a read error. The CDR3 region is CASSARTGTGSYEQYF. For the CDR3, the DNA is TGTGCCAGCAGCGCCAGAACCGGGACTGGATCCTACGAGCAGTACTTC. This chain connects TRBV7-9 to TRBJ2-7; D perhaps matches TRBD2 (6 bases). The V and J ends lost 5 bases and 1 base respectively, with 18 bases between them. Germline values: CDR1 SEHNR, CDR2 FQNEAQ (reference sequence). The CDR3 sequence is 16 residues long.

Details on this clonotype: The junction shows a germline mismatch at one end, possibly a read error. The rearrangement uses TRBV20-1 and TRBJ2-3; 7 nucleotides line up with TRBD2. CDR1 DFQATT and CDR2 SNEGSKA come from the germline V gene (reference sequence). The CDR3 covers 14 residues. DNA for the CDR3: TGCAGTGCTAGTCACCTAGCGGTCGCAGATACGCAATATTTT. As protein: CSASHLAVADTQYF.

This clonotype showed up many times. The rearrangement uses TRBV11-2 and TRBJ2-4; possibly TRBD2 for D (5 bases). Trimming took off 1 base at V and 0 bases at J, with 10 bases between the two ends. The length of the CDR3 is 16 residues. Germline V gene lookup returns CDR1 SGHAT and CDR2 FQNNGV. CDR3 nucleotides: TGTGCCAGCAGCTTAGGGCCGGGGAGAGCCAAAAACATTCAGTACTTC. The encoded protein is CASSLGPGRAKNIQYF.

This clonotype was seen at least ten times. The rearrangement links TRBV12-3 or TRBV12-4 to TRBJ1-1; TRBD1 matches 8 bases. The junction had 7 bases not matched to a gene; V was cut back by 6 bases and J by 4 bases. The CDR3 loop spans 14 amino acids. Written as DNA, the CDR3 is TGTGCCAGCAGCCCAAGACAGGGGATCACTGAAGCTTTCTTT. This translates into CASSPRQGITEAFF.